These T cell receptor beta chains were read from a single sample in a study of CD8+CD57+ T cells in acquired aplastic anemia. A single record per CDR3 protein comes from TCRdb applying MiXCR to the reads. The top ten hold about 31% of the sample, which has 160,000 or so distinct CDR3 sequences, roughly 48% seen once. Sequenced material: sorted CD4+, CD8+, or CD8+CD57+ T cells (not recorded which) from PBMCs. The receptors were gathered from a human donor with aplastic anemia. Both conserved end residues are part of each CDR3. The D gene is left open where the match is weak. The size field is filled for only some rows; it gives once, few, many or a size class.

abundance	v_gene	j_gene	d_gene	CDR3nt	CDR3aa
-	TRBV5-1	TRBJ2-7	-	TGCGCCAGCAGCTTGGCCGCTGGGGACTACGAGCAGTACTTC	CASSLAAGDYEQYF
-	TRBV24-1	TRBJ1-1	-	TGTGCCACCAAGACTGCGAACACTGAAGCTTTCTTT	CATKTANTEAFF
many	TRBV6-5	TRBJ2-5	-	TGTGCCAGCAGTTACAGGGGAGGAGGAGAGACCCAGTACTTC	CASSYRGGGETQYF
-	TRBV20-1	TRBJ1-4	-	TGCAGTGCGGGTTCCTTGTATGAAAAACTGTTTTTT	CSAGSLYEKLFF
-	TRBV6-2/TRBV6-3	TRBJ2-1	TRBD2	TGTGCCAGCAGTTATCGCCCGGGAGGGATAGGAAATGAGCAGTTCTTC	CASSYRPGGIGNEQFF
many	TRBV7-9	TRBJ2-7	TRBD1	TGTGCCAGCAGCTTAGAGGGACAGATCTACGAGCAGTACTTC	CASSLEGQIYEQYF
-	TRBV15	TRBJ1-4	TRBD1	TGTGCCACCAGCAGTGGGACAGGTCCAACTAATGAAAAACTGTTTTTT	CATSSGTGPTNEKLFF
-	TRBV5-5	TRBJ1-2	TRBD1	TGTGCCAGCAGCTTGGTACAGGGGTGGGCCTATGGCTACACCTTC	CASSLVQGWAYGYTF
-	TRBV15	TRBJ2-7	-	TGTGCCACCAGCAGAGATGCAGGGGGAGGCCCCTACGAGCAGTACTTC	CATSRDAGGGPYEQYF
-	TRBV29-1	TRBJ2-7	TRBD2	TGCAGCGTTGTAGCGGGAGCTTTCACCTACGAGCAGTACTTC	CSVVAGAFTYEQYF
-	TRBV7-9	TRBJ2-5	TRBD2	TGTGCCAGCGGCCCGAACCGGGGGGAACAAGAGACCCAGTACTTC	CASGPNRGEQETQYF
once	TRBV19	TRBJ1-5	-	TGTGCCACTAGGGGAGCCGGGGAGCCCCAGCATTTT	CATRGAGEPQHF
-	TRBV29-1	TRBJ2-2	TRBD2	TGCAGCGTTGGACCTAGCGGGAGGACCACCGGGGAGCTGTTTTTT	CSVGPSGRTTGELFF
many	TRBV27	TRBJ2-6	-	TGTGCCAGCAGTCATTGGTCCTCTGGGGCCAACGTCCTGACTTTC	CASSHWSSGANVLTF
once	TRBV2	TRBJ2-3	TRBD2	TGTGCCAGCAGTGAGGGACTAGCGGGGGGCGCCACAGATACGCAGTATTTT	CASSEGLAGGATDTQYF
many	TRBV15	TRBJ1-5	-	TGTGCCACCAGCGCCGAGATCGCTCAGCCCCAGCATTTT	CATSAEIAQPQHF